The 27 T cell receptor beta chains given below trace back to one sample, sequenced in a study of T cells after yellow fever vaccination. TCRdb reanalysed the 5' RACE reads using MiXCR and keeps one entry per CDR3 protein. Of around 68,000 distinct CDR3 sequences in the sample, about 7.3% were seen once. Sequences were derived from CD8+ T cells sorted from PBMCs, sampled more than 8 days after the first yellow fever vaccination. The source is a man in his late teens or twenties who received the YFV17D yellow fever vaccine.

The table lists this clonotype with many counts. V gene TRBV4-3 combines with J gene TRBJ1-1; TRBD1 might be the D (6 bases). There are 17 residues in the CDR3. CDR1 LGHNA and CDR2 YSLEER come from the germline V gene. Deletions cut 1 base from V and 0 bases from J, with 15 bases between. The CDR3 protein is CASSQGPWGALNTEAFF. The CDR3 DNA reads as TGCGCCAGCAGCCAAGGGCCTTGGGGGGCCCTGAACACTGAAGCTTTCTTT.

This clonotype was recorded at least ten times. The CDR3 is CASSPIGLYEQYV. Written as DNA, the CDR3 is TGTGCCAGCAGCCCTATCGGGCTATACGAGCAGTACGTC. The V gene is TRBV7-9, the J gene TRBJ2-7; no clear D. The V gene's germline CDR1 is SEHNR and CDR2 FQNEAQ (reference sequence). The CDR3 has 13 amino acids. The germline V and J ends were trimmed by 5 bases and 4 bases, with 12 bases remaining between them.

This clonotype was recorded at least ten times. The genes are TRBV10-3 and TRBJ1-1; no definite D call. CDR3 length: 12 residues. Trimming cost V 3 bases and J 6 bases, with 8 bases left between them. Germline assignment: CDR1 ENHRY and CDR2 SYGVKD. The CDR3 bases are TGTGCCATCAGTGACGAGGGCCCTGAAGCTTTCTTT. This translates into CAISDEGPEAFF.

This clonotype was picked up many times. The chain joins TRBV28 to TRBJ1-5, with D unresolved. The V and J ends lost 3 bases and 6 bases respectively, with 15 bases between them. CDR3 length: 15 amino acids. Germline assignment: CDR1 MDHEN and CDR2 SYDVKM. Here the CDR3 reads CASSFTAFVGQPQHF. The CDR3 DNA reads as TGTGCCAGCAGTTTCACGGCCTTTGTGGGTCAGCCCCAGCATTTT.

The sample holds many counts of this clonotype. The V and J genes are TRBV7-9 and TRBJ2-5, with 8 bases matching TRBD1. After removal of 5 bases from V and 3 bases from J, the junction contained 8 bases not matched to a gene. This CDR3 comprises 15 residues. Looked up from germline, CDR1 is SEHNR and CDR2 is FQNEAQ (reference sequence). Here the CDR3 reads CASSLHGQGEETQYF. The DNA for the CDR3 is TGTGCCAGCAGCCTACATGGACAGGGAGAAGAGACCCAGTACTTC.

This clonotype was counted only a few times. The chain recombines TRBV6-1 with TRBJ2-1; 9 nucleotides line up with TRBD2. Germline values: CDR1 MNHNS, CDR2 SASEGT. The junction had 4 bases not matched to a gene; V was cut back by 5 bases and J by 2 bases. This CDR3 is built from 15 residues. CDR3 region: CASSPGTSPYNEQFF. The CDR3 DNA sequence: TGTGCCAGCAGTCCCGGGACTAGCCCCTACAATGAGCAGTTCTTC.

The chain is built from TRBV29-1 and TRBJ2-7; D gene uncertain. Trimming cost V 1 base and J 2 bases, with 21 bases left between them. The length of the CDR3 is 17 residues. CDR1 and CDR2 from the germline V gene are SQVTM and ANQGSEA. This chain's CDR3 is CSVEAPRGYRRAYEQYF. The CDR3 region has the DNA TGCAGCGTTGAAGCCCCCCGAGGTTACCGTCGGGCCTACGAGCAGTACTTC.

This clonotype came up many times. The chain carries TRBV30 and TRBJ2-7, with 10 positions matching TRBD1. The CDR3 runs 14 residues. Germline CDR1 is GTSNPN and CDR2 is SVGIG (reference sequence). V was pared by 3 bases and J by 5 bases, with 7 bases of the junction left unmatched. The CDR3 is CAWSTGTGVDEQYF. CDR3 DNA: TGTGCCTGGAGCACCGGGACAGGGGTCGACGAGCAGTACTTC. The variable domain in full, with the rest retrieved from reference TRBV30 and TRBJ2-7, is SQTIHQWPATLVQPVGSPLSLECTVEGTSNPNLYWYRQAAGRGLQLLFYSVGIGQISSEVPQNLSASRPQDRQFILSSKKLLLSDSGFYLCAWSTGTGVDEQYFGPGTRLTVT.

The chain joins TRBV4-1 to TRBJ1-4, with D perhaps matching TRBD1 (5 bases). V was shortened by 4 bases and J by 8 bases, with 14 bases between the two germline ends. This CDR3 is 14 amino acids long. Germline-derived CDR1 and CDR2 are MGHRA and YSYEKL. The CDR3 DNA reads TGCGCCAGCAGCCGCAGCCAGGGATGGGAAAAACTGTTTTTT. Encoded protein: CASSRSQGWEKLFF.

The chain has TRBV27 and TRBJ1-1, with TRBD1 identical over 7 bases. The V and J ends lost 0 bases and 4 bases, in that order; junction bases with no gene match: 8. The CDR3 has 16 residues. Germline assignment: CDR1 MNHEY and CDR2 SMNVEV (reference sequence). The CDR3 DNA reads as TGTGCCAGCAGTTTATCAGGGGAGGGGGCAGGCACTGAAGCTTTCTTT. Its protein is CASSLSGEGAGTEAFF.

This clonotype has just a few counts. V usage is TRBV19 and J usage is TRBJ2-7, with 9 bases fitting TRBD1. The CDR3 has 14 amino acids. Germline V lookup: CDR1 LNHDA, CDR2 SQIVND (reference sequence). J lost 5 bases, V lost 7 bases, and 9 bases had no gene match. In DNA form, the CDR3 reads TGTGCCAGTACAGGTGGGACAGGGTACCACGAGCAGTACTTC. The encoded protein is CASTGGTGYHEQYF.

This clonotype was recorded a few times. This sequence joins TRBV27 and TRBJ1-3; 9 bases are shared with TRBD1. From germline, CDR1 is MNHEY and CDR2 SMNVEV (reference sequence). CDR3 length: 14 residues. With 8 bases clipped from V and 3 bases from J, the junction kept 5 bases outside the gene matches. The CDR3 nucleotides read TGTGCCAGCCGAACAGGGGGCATTGGAAACACCATATATTTT. It is translated as CASRTGGIGNTIYF.

The chain combines TRBV12-3 or TRBV12-4 with TRBJ2-5, with D tentatively TRBD1 (6 bases). Trimming pared 2 bases from V and 5 bases from J, leaving 9 bases between. The CDR3 is made up of 13 amino acids. CDR3 bases: TGTGCCAGCAGTTTATGGGGGCCTGAGACCCAGTACTTC. As protein: CASSLWGPETQYF.

A few counts support this clonotype. This chain uses TRBV5-1 with TRBJ2-2; TRBD1 might be the D (5 bases). Germline CDR1 is SGHRS and CDR2 is YFSETQ. The V end was cut by 2 bases, the J end by 0 bases, with 8 bases between. CDR3 size: 15 residues. CDR3 bases: TGCGCCAGCAGCTTTTACAGGCCGAACACCGGGGAGCTGTTTTTT. Protein: CASSFYRPNTGELFF.

This clonotype has a count of ten or more. The rearrangement links TRBV3-1 to TRBJ2-1; TRBD2 matches 13 bases. V lost 5 bases to trimming and J lost 3 bases; unmatched junction nucleotides: 10. Germline V CDR1 and CDR2: LGHDT, YNNKEL (reference sequence). CDR3 length: 18 residues. This CDR3 reads CASSTRLAGGIIYNEQFF. Written as DNA, the CDR3 is TGTGCCAGCAGCACCCGACTAGCGGGGGGCATCATCTACAATGAGCAGTTCTTC.

This clonotype occurred many times. The chain links TRBV2 to TRBJ2-3; D remains ambiguous. Deletions cut 10 bases from V and 6 bases from J, with 8 bases between. Germline CDR1 SNHLY, CDR2 FYNNEI. There are 10 residues in the CDR3. The CDR3 DNA follows: TGTGCCACCCCGACCGATACGCAGTATTTT. Translating gives CATPTDTQYF.

This clonotype came up many times. The chain has TRBV11-2 and TRBJ2-3; 11 bases are shared with TRBD2. Per germline, CDR1 SGHAT and CDR2 FQNNGV. The CDR3 consists of 16 residues. J lost 0 bases, V lost 5 bases, and 4 bases had no gene match. The CDR3 bases are TGTGCCAGCAGCCGACTAGCGGGGTTTAGCACAGATACGCAGTATTTT. It encodes CASSRLAGFSTDTQYF. Full variable domain (outside the CDR3, taken from reference TRBV11-2 and TRBJ2-3): EAGVAQSPRYKIIEKRQSVAFWCNPISGHATLYWYQQILGQGPKLLIQFQNNGVVDDSQLPKDRFSAERLKGVDSTLKIQPAKLEDSAVYLCASSRLAGFSTDTQYFGPGTRLTVL.

This clonotype was seen at least ten times. The chain uses TRBV6-5 and TRBJ2-2; D gene ambiguous. The V and J ends lost 3 bases and 6 bases respectively, with 5 bases between them. CDR3 length equals 12 residues. Germline V gives CDR1 MNHEY, CDR2 SVGAGI. CDR3 region: CASSYWAGELFF. For the CDR3, the DNA is TGTGCCAGCAGTTATTGGGCCGGGGAGCTGTTTTTT.

This clonotype was counted only a few times. The V gene is TRBV7-9, the J gene TRBJ2-3, with 7 bases that match TRBD2. CDR1 is SEHNR and CDR2 is FQNEAQ in the germline V gene (reference sequence). V gave up 5 bases and J gave up 0 bases; unmatched junction bases: 8. This CDR3 has 16 residues. CDR3 in DNA: TGTGCCAGCAGCCCCGTTGCGGGACTAAGCACAGATACGCAGTATTTT. Protein: CASSPVAGLSTDTQYF.

The chain links TRBV7-3 to TRBJ1-1; TRBD1 agrees at 9 bases. Unmatched junction bases numbered 20, after V lost 0 bases and J lost 0 bases. The CDR3 totals 22 residues. The germline V gene has CDR1 SGHTA and CDR2 FQGTGA. The CDR3 sequence is CASSLTSPGQGPEIPMNTEAFF. The CDR3 nucleotides read TGTGCCAGCAGCTTAACCAGTCCGGGACAGGGACCCGAAATTCCTATGAACACTGAAGCTTTCTTT.

There are many counts of this clonotype. This chain connects TRBV6-2 or TRBV6-3 to TRBJ2-5; no firm D call. The germline gives CDR1 MNHEY, CDR2 SVGEGT. This CDR3 is built from 13 residues. Trimming took off 4 bases at V and 7 bases at J, with 13 bases between the two ends. CDR3 nucleotides: TGTGCCAGCAGTTTGGGCCAGCGCGGGACCCAGTACTTC. Translated, it gives CASSLGQRGTQYF.

This clonotype appeared many times. The chain recombines TRBV12-5 with TRBJ1-1, with TRBD1 as a possible D gene (5 bases). This CDR3 has 12 residues. Trimming pared 7 bases from V and 4 bases from J, leaving 10 bases between. CDR1 LGHNT and CDR2 FRNRAP come from the germline V gene. The CDR3 DNA is TGTGCTAGTGTAGGGGCCGGCACTGAAGCTTTCTTT. Amino acid sequence: CASVGAGTEAFF.

Ten or more counts support this clonotype. The chain has TRBV27 and TRBJ2-7; TRBD2 matches at 7 bases. Germline V gives CDR1 MNHEY, CDR2 SMNVEV (reference sequence). The CDR3 covers 12 residues. V dropped 4 bases and J dropped 6; count of bases not matched to a gene: 3. The CDR3 sequence is CASSSGGFEQYF. CDR3 bases: TGTGCCAGCAGTTCGGGGGGATTCGAGCAGTACTTC.

The table lists this clonotype with many counts. The chain has TRBV12-3 or TRBV12-4 and TRBJ2-1, with 7 bases lining up with TRBD2. CDR3 size: 14 residues. The V gene end was trimmed by 5 bases and the J gene end by 9 bases; junction bases not matched to a gene: 10. The CDR3 loop is CASSPPGEGGEQFF. The CDR3, as DNA: TGTGCCAGCAGTCCTCCGGGGGAGGGCGGTGAGCAGTTCTTC.

The sample holds many counts of this clonotype. The V and J genes are TRBV12-3 or TRBV12-4 and TRBJ1-5, with D possibly TRBD1 on 6 matching bases. Trimming shortened V by 5 bases and J by 7 bases, and 15 bases separated the two germline ends. The CDR3 spans 14 residues. The CDR3 here is CASSPTGRGQPQHF. The CDR3 DNA sequence: TGTGCCAGCAGTCCGACAGGTCGGGGACAGCCCCAGCATTTT.

The V and J genes are TRBV7-8 and TRBJ2-7; possibly TRBD1 for D (5 bases). The germline gives CDR1 SGHVS, CDR2 FQNEAQ. V was clipped by 3 bases and J by 1 base, with 10 bases between them. There are 14 residues in the CDR3. The CDR3 is CASSLSGFSYEQYF. The DNA of the CDR3 is TGTGCCAGCAGCTTGTCAGGGTTTTCCTACGAGCAGTACTTC.

The V and J genes are TRBV12-5 and TRBJ1-2; D is perhaps TRBD1 (6 bases). Per the germline V gene, CDR1 is LGHNT and CDR2 is FRNRAP. V was pared by 3 bases and J by 6 bases, with 20 bases between. The CDR3 length is 16 residues. In DNA, the CDR3 is TGTGCTAGTGGTTTTGTGGACAGCGGATTCCCTCATGGCTACACCTTC. The encoded protein is CASGFVDSGFPHGYTF.